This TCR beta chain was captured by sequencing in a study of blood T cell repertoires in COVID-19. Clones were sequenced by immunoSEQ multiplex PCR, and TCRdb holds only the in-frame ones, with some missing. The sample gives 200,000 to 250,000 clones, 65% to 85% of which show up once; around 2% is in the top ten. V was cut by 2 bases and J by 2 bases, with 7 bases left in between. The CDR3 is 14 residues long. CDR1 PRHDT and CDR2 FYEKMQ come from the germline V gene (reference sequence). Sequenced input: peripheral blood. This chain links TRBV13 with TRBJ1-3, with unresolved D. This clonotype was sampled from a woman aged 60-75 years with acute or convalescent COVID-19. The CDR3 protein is CASSLSYTGNTIYF. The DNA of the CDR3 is TGTGCCAGCAGCTTAAGCTATACTGGAAACACCATATATTTT. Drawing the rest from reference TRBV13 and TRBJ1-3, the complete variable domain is AAGVIQSPRHLIKEKRETATLKCYPIPRHDTVYWYQQGPGQDPQFLISFYEKMQSDKGSIPDRFSAQQFSDYHSELNMSSLELGDSALYFCASSLSYTGNTIYFGEGSWLTVV.